The 8 T cell receptor beta chains reported below all come from one sample, sequenced in a study of cytomegalovirus exposure and HLA in healthy donors. Libraries were prepared by immunoSEQ multiplex PCR; TCRdb keeps only in-frame clonotypes and omits some of them. The sample shows tens of thousands of clones, approximately 96% of them seen only once. Material for sequencing was PBMCs. All receptors come from a woman between 18 and 30 years old in good health and CMV-seronegative.

The chain uses TRBV6-4 and TRBJ1-1, with D possibly matching TRBD1 (5 bases). The CDR3 has 13 residues. From germline, CDR1 is MRHNA and CDR2 SNTAGT. Trimming stripped 6 bases from V and 1 base from J, with 9 bases between. The CDR3 nucleotides read TGTGCCAGCAGCCCAGGACAGAACACTGAAGCTTTCTTT. This codes for CASSPGQNTEAFF.

This CDR3 reads CASKEGSPETQYF. CDR3 in DNA: TGTGCCAGCAAGGAGGGTTCGCCAGAGACCCAGTACTTC. This chain connects TRBV6-5 to TRBJ2-5, with a weak D call TRBD2 (6 bases). Trimming cost V 7 bases and J 4 bases, with 13 bases left between them. The germline V gene has CDR1 MNHEY and CDR2 SVGAGI. The CDR3 contains 13 residues.

This chain links TRBV27 with TRBJ2-2; 9 bases are shared with TRBD2. This CDR3 is built from 17 residues. V was clipped by 3 bases and J by 1 base; unmatched bases: 6. Germline V gene data show CDR1 as MNHEY and CDR2 as SMNVEV (reference sequence). The CDR3 spells CASSFGLAWGNTGELFF. CDR3 in DNA: TGTGCCAGCAGTTTCGGACTAGCGTGGGGGAACACCGGGGAGCTGTTTTTT.

This clone was detected only once. The V call is TRBV5-6, the J call TRBJ2-7; 7 bases agree with TRBD1. Germline-derived CDR1 and CDR2 are SGHDT and YYEEEE. The CDR3 runs to 17 residues. With 3 bases clipped from V and 5 bases from J, the junction kept 17 bases outside the gene matches. The CDR3: CASSSLEWTGTVNEQYF. In DNA form, the CDR3 reads TGTGCCAGCAGCTCTTTGGAGTGGACCGGGACAGTTAACGAGCAGTACTTC.

The chain recombines TRBV15 with TRBJ2-7, with TRBD1 as a possible D gene (5 bases). CDR3 length: 14 amino acids. Germline V gene lookup returns CDR1 LNHNV and CDR2 YYDKDF (reference sequence). The V end was cut by 0 bases, the J end by 3 bases, with 9 bases between. The CDR3 coding sequence is TGTGCCACCAGCAGAGATTATGGACACTACGAGCAGTACTTC. Encoded protein: CATSRDYGHYEQYF.

This rearrangement joins TRBV19 to TRBJ2-7; D call uncertain. The CDR3 loop spans 12 amino acids. CDR1 and CDR2 (germline): LNHDA, SQIVND (reference sequence). Between the trimmed V and J ends, which lost 6 bases and 2 bases, there was a span of 8 bases. The CDR3 region has the DNA TGTGCCAGTAGCGTGTCTCCCTACGAGCAGTACTTC. Residues: CASSVSPYEQYF.

This clone was recorded a few times. This chain's CDR3 is CASSVSSSGSPDTQYF. The CDR3 DNA follows: TGTGCCAGCAGCGTTTCAAGTAGCGGGAGTCCAGATACGCAGTATTTT. This rearrangement joins TRBV9 to TRBJ2-3; TRBD2 matches at 9 bases. With V trimmed by 2 bases and J by 4 bases, 8 bases remained unmatched. This CDR3 is 16 amino acids long. CDR1 SGDLS and CDR2 YYNGEE come from the germline V gene. Full variable domain (outside the CDR3, taken from reference TRBV9 and TRBJ2-3): DSGVTQTPKHLITATGQRVTLRCSPRSGDLSVYWYQQSLDQGLQFLIQYYNGEERAKGNILERFSAQQFPDLHSELNLSSLELGDSALYFCASSVSSSGSPDTQYFGPGTRLTVL.

This chain links TRBV25-1 with TRBJ1-1; D perhaps matches TRBD1 (5 bases). V lost 7 bases and J lost 5, with 14 bases in between. Germline CDR1 is MGHDK and CDR2 is SYGVNS. The CDR3 length is 13 residues. The DNA of the CDR3 is TGTGCCAGCAAAATCTTCGGGGGAACTGAAGCTTTCTTT. Protein product: CASKIFGGTEAFF.